Shown below are 23 T cell receptor beta chains from a single sample sequenced in a study of response to subunit inactivated influenza vaccine. In TCRdb, the RT-PCR reads were re-called with MiXCR into one record per CDR3 protein. Of hundreds of thousands of distinct CDR3 sequences in the sample, approximately 11% are singletons; the top ten hold about an eighth. The specimen comprised PBMCs from blood, sampled roughly 47 days after vaccination. The source is a man aged 45 to 65 who received an inactivated influenza vaccine.

The chain combines TRBV7-9 with TRBJ2-1, with TRBD2 matching over 13 bases. In germline, CDR1 is SEHNR, CDR2 FQNEAQ (reference sequence). Losses at the gene ends were 4 bases for V and 12 bases for J; bases not matched to a gene: 12. CDR3 length: 16 amino acids. In DNA form, the CDR3 reads TGTGCCAGCAGCTCCCCCGGACTAGCGGGGGTTATTGGGCAGTTCTTC. This codes for CASSSPGLAGVIGQFF.

J is TRBJ2-1 and V is TRBV7-8; 8 bases are a match to TRBD2. Germline V CDR1 and CDR2: SGHVS, FQNEAQ. The CDR3 totals 18 residues. V was clipped by 0 bases and J by 6 bases; unmatched bases: 13. The CDR3 region has the DNA TGTGCCAGCAGCTTAGCGCGGGCGGGAGGCCCCCTTACCAATGAGCAGTTCTTC. The encoded protein is CASSLARAGGPLTNEQFF.

Remarks on this clonotype: This could be a read error, since a much larger clone is one nucleotide away. CDR3 protein: CASNGGAVDQPQHF. The DNA for the CDR3 is TGTGCCAGCAATGGGGGCGCAGTTGATCAGCCCCAGCATTTT. The rearrangement links TRBV12-3 or TRBV12-4 to TRBJ1-5; D possibly corresponds to TRBD1 (6 bases). The CDR3 loop spans 14 amino acids. Trimming stripped 7 bases from V and 5 bases from J, with 15 bases between.

This clonotype was observed a few times. This chain links TRBV7-2 with TRBJ1-6; no reliable D call. This CDR3 has 14 residues. Germline-derived CDR1 and CDR2 are SGHTA and FQGNSA. Trimming took off 6 bases at V and 5 bases at J, with 11 bases between the two ends. The CDR3 DNA follows: TGTGCCAGCAGTAGCCGGCCCGATAATTCACCCCTCCACTTT. Translation: CASSSRPDNSPLHF.

This clonotype occurred a few times. The gene calls are TRBV3-1 and TRBJ2-3, with 7 positions matching TRBD2. The CDR3 has 14 amino acids. Germline V gene data show CDR1 as LGHDT and CDR2 as YNNKEL (reference sequence). With V trimmed by 0 bases and J by 8 bases, 5 bases remained unmatched. CDR3 amino acids: CASSQDAGVGTQYF. The CDR3, as DNA: TGTGCCAGCAGCCAAGACGCGGGGGTAGGTACGCAGTATTTT.

For the CDR3, the DNA is TGCGCCAGCAGCTTAGAACCGGGACAGGGTAACGGCTACACCTTC. Protein product: CASSLEPGQGNGYTF. V usage is TRBV5-1 and J usage is TRBJ1-2; 9 bases map to TRBD1. Germline CDR1 is SGHRS and CDR2 is YFSETQ. This CDR3 is 15 amino acids long. Losses at the gene ends were 2 bases for V and 8 bases for J; bases not matched to a gene: 10.

This clonotype was counted ten times or more. This sequence joins TRBV7-2 and TRBJ1-2, with TRBD1 matching 9 bases. The germline V gene encodes CDR1 SGHTA and CDR2 FQGNSA. After removal of 1 base from V and 4 bases from J, the junction contained 7 bases not matched to a gene. CDR3 length: 16 residues. The CDR3 DNA reads TGTGCCAGCAGCTTAGGCGGACAGGGGACCTCCTATGGCTACACCTTC. Its protein is CASSLGGQGTSYGYTF.

This clonotype was recorded many times. V usage is TRBV12-3 or TRBV12-4 and J usage is TRBJ2-7; D call uncertain. Deletions cut 3 bases from V and 0 bases from J, with 12 bases between. The CDR3 extends over 15 amino acids. CDR3 region: CASSFSDAGSYEQYF. In DNA form, the CDR3 reads TGTGCCAGCAGTTTCTCGGACGCTGGCTCCTACGAGCAGTACTTC.

Ten or more counts support this clonotype. V usage is TRBV20-1 and J usage is TRBJ2-1; 15 nucleotides match TRBD2. Losses at the gene ends were 1 base for V and 7 bases for J; bases not matched to a gene: 5. The CDR3 is made up of 16 amino acids. CDR1 DFQATT and CDR2 SNEGSKA come from the germline V gene (reference sequence). CDR3 nucleotides: TGCAGTGCTAGAGGGACTAGCGGGAGGGCCCTAAATGAGCAGTTCTTC. Residues: CSARGTSGRALNEQFF.

This clonotype was counted between two and nine times. V usage is TRBV29-1 and J usage is TRBJ2-7; a possible D gene is TRBD1 (5 bases). Germline CDR1 is SQVTM and CDR2 is ANQGSEA. This CDR3 region has 13 residues. V shed 7 bases and J shed 1 base, with 14 bases lying between them. As DNA, the CDR3 is TGCAGCGCGACAGATACCCTATCCTACGAGCAGTACTTC. This codes for CSATDTLSYEQYF.

The chain carries TRBV10-3 and TRBJ2-5; unclear D gene. V lost 2 bases to trimming and J lost 3 bases, with 10 bases between them. This CDR3 spans 14 amino acids. CDR1 and CDR2 from the germline V gene are ENHRY and SYGVKD. DNA for the CDR3: TGTGCCATCAGTGAGATGGCGTCCGAAGAGACCCAGTACTTC. Translation: CAISEMASEETQYF.

There are a few counts of this clonotype. V usage is TRBV5-1 and J usage is TRBJ1-4; D might be TRBD1 (6 bases). This CDR3 region has 15 residues. V gave up 3 bases and J gave up 0 bases, with 9 bases separating them. Per germline, CDR1 SGHRS and CDR2 YFSETQ. DNA of the CDR3: TGCGCCAGCAGCTCAGGGGACTCAACTAATGAAAAACTGTTTTTT. Its translation: CASSSGDSTNEKLFF.

As to this clonotype: It may be a read error: a sequence one base away is much more abundant. The chain is built from TRBV7-2 and TRBJ1-3; D might be TRBD1 (5 bases). This CDR3 comprises 16 residues. V shed 8 bases and J shed 5 bases, with 22 bases lying between them. Looked up from germline, CDR1 is SGHTA and CDR2 is FQGNSA. CDR3: CASCTQTVLGRNTIYF. The CDR3 DNA follows: TGTGCCAGCTGCACGCAGACAGTCCTTGGTCGAAACACCATATATTTT. The variable domain in full, completed from reference TRBV7-2 and TRBJ1-3, reads GAGVSQSPSNKVTEKGKDVELRCDPISGHTALYWYRQSLGQGLEFLIYFQGNSAPDKSGLPSDRFSAERTGGSVSTLTIQRTQQEDSAVYLCASCTQTVLGRNTIYFGEGSWLTVV.

This clonotype was picked up one time. This chain connects TRBV10-3 to TRBJ2-6, with D perhaps matching TRBD2 (5 bases). The CDR3 runs to 16 residues. Trimming removed 0 bases at V and 3 bases at J, with 9 bases between. CDR1 and CDR2 from the germline V gene are ENHRY and SYGVKD. CDR3 loop: CAISESDWGGANVLTF. The CDR3 coding sequence is TGTGCCATCAGTGAGTCGGACTGGGGTGGGGCCAACGTCCTGACTTTC.

This clonotype was observed a few times. V and J are TRBV5-1 and TRBJ2-7, with a tentative D call TRBD1 (6 bases). Germline-derived CDR1 and CDR2 are SGHRS and YFSETQ. With 1 base removed from V and 3 bases from J, the gap between germline ends came to 11 bases. The CDR3 covers 14 residues. DNA of the CDR3: TGCGCCAGCAGCTTGCGGGCAGGGGACTACGAGCAGTACTTC. Encoded protein: CASSLRAGDYEQYF.

This clonotype came up a few times. The chain recombines TRBV6-2 or TRBV6-3 with TRBJ2-7; D is ambiguous. V was clipped by 2 bases and J by 0 bases, with 5 bases between them. CDR1 and CDR2 (germline): MNHEY, SVGEGT. CDR3 length equals 13 residues. In DNA form, the CDR3 reads TGTGCCAGCAGTTACGCAGTCTCCTACGAGCAGTACTTC. It codes for CASSYAVSYEQYF.

This chain uses TRBV20-1 with TRBJ2-1; a weak D match, TRBD2 (5 bases). V lost 1 base and J lost 0, with 10 bases in between. There are 15 residues in the CDR3. From germline, CDR1 is DFQATT and CDR2 SNEGSKA (reference sequence). The CDR3 sequence: CSARVGISSYNEQFF. DNA of the CDR3: TGCAGTGCTAGAGTCGGGATTAGCTCCTACAATGAGCAGTTCTTC.

The table lists this clonotype with many counts. The chain is built from TRBV20-1 and TRBJ1-5; 7 positions agree with TRBD1. CDR3 length equals 15 residues. With V trimmed by 4 bases and J by 1 base, 7 bases remained unmatched. Germline CDR1 is DFQATT and CDR2 is SNEGSKA (reference sequence). The chain's CDR3 is CSATRQGGSNQPQHF. CDR3 coding DNA: TGCAGTGCTACCAGACAGGGAGGGAGCAATCAGCCCCAGCATTTT.

In this sample, this clonotype turned up a few times. The rearrangement uses TRBV4-2 and TRBJ2-5, with 9 bases lining up with TRBD2. The CDR3 is 16 amino acids. The V and J ends lost 1 base and 2 bases, in that order; junction bases with no gene match: 5. Germline V gene sequence: CDR1 LGHNA, CDR2 YNFKEQ. DNA for the CDR3: TGTGCCAGCAGCCAAGTAGTAGCGGGAGTTCAAGAGACCCAGTACTTC. It is translated as CASSQVVAGVQETQYF.

The chain is built from TRBV20-1 and TRBJ2-3, with 7 bases fitting TRBD1. Trimming at V came to 1 base and at J to 2 bases, leaving 6 bases not matched to a gene. CDR1 and CDR2 from the germline V gene are DFQATT and SNEGSKA (reference sequence). CDR3 size: 15 residues. CDR3 bases: TGCAGTGCTAGAGGGACAGGAGCTCCCACAGATACGCAGTATTTT. Translated: CSARGTGAPTDTQYF.

J is TRBJ2-1 and V is TRBV30, with D possibly matching TRBD2 (6 bases). The V end was cut by 4 bases, the J end by 4 bases, with 14 bases between. CDR1 is GTSNPN and CDR2 is SVGIG in the germline V gene (reference sequence). CDR3 size: 14 residues. DNA for the CDR3: TGTGCCTGGACAAGGGACTCCTTTTACAATGAGCAGTTCTTC. This sequence encodes CAWTRDSFYNEQFF. The full variable domain, in which reference TRBV30 and TRBJ2-1 provide the parts outside the CDR3, is SQTIHQWPATLVQPVGSPLSLECTVEGTSNPNLYWYRQAAGRGLQLLFYSVGIGQISSEVPQNLSASRPQDRQFILSSKKLLLSDSGFYLCAWTRDSFYNEQFFGPGTRLTVL.

V gene TRBV6-2 or TRBV6-3 combines with J gene TRBJ1-3; D gene unclear. Germline CDR1 and CDR2: MNHEY and SVGEGT. V was pared by 7 bases and J by 3 bases, with 16 bases between. The CDR3 is 15 residues long. DNA for the CDR3: TGTGCCAGCATCCGACGGGAGACTTTTGGAAACACCATATATTTT. This sequence encodes CASIRRETFGNTIYF.

This clonotype was found many times. This rearrangement joins TRBV12-3 or TRBV12-4 to TRBJ1-4; D unresolved. Trimming removed 3 bases from V and 4 bases from J, with 9 bases in between. This CDR3 comprises 14 residues. The chain's CDR3 is CASSLAGVNEKLFF. The CDR3 coding sequence is TGTGCCAGCAGTTTGGCTGGGGTTAATGAAAAACTGTTTTTT.